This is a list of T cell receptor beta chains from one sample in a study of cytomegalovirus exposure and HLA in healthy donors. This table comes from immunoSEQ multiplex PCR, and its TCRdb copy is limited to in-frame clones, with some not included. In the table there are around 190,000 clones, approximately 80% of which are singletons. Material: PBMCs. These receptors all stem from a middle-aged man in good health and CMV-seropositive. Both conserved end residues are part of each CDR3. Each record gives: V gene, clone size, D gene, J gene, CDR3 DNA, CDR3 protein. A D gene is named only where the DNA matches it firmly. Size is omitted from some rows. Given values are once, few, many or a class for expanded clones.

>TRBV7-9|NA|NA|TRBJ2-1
TGTGCCAGCAGCTTGTGGGAGAGCTCCTACAATGAGCAGTTCTTC
CASSLWESSYNEQFF
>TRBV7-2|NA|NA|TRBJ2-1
TGTGCCAGCAGCCCCATCTACAATGAGCAGTTCTTC
CASSPIYNEQFF
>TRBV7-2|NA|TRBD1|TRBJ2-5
TGTGCCAGCAGCCCCAGGGGGATCCAGTACTTC
CASSPRGIQYF
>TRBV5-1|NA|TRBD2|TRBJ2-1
TGCGCCAGCTCTAGCCGGGGACTAGCGGGGTACAATGAGCAGTTCTTC
CASSSRGLAGYNEQFF
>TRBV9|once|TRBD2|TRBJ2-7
TGTGCCAGCAGCGTAGGAGGACTAGCGGGAGGCGAGCAGTACTTC
CASSVGGLAGGEQYF
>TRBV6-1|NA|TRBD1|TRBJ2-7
TGTGCCAGCAGTGAAAGACAGGGGACGGGGGCCTACGAGCAGTACTTC
CASSERQGTGAYEQYF
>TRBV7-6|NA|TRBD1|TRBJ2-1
TGTGCCAGCAGCTTAGGTCAGGGGGTGACCTACAATGAGCAGTTCTTC
CASSLGQGVTYNEQFF
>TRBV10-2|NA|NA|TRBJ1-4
TGCGCCAGCAGTGAGGACAGGACCTATGAAAAACTGTTTTTT
CASSEDRTYEKLFF
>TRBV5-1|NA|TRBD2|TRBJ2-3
TGCGCCAGCAGCCCGGTAGTAGCGGGGCCGACTAGCACAGATACGCAGTATTTT
CASSPVVAGPTSTDTQYF
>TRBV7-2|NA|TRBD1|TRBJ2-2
TGTGCCAGCAGGGCTACAGGGGGAGAGACCGGGGAGCTGTTTTTT
CASRATGGETGELFF
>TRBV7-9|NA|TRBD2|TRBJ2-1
TGTGCCAGCAGCTTGACGGCTAGCGGGAACTACAATGAGCAGTTCTTC
CASSLTASGNYNEQFF
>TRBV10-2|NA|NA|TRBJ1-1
TGCGCCAGCAGTCTTTCAGTGAACACTGAAGCTTTCTTT
CASSLSVNTEAFF
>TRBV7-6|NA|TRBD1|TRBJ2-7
TGTGCCAGCAGCTCCTGGACAGGGTCCTCCTACGAGCAGTACTTC
CASSSWTGSSYEQYF
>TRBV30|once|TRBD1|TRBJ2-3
TGTGCCTGGAGTTCAAGGACAGGGACAGATACGCAGTATTTT
CAWSSRTGTDTQYF
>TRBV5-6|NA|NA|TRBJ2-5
TGTGCCAGCAGCCTAACAGCTACACAAGAGACCCAGTACTTC
CASSLTATQETQYF
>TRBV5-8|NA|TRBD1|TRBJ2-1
TGTGCCAGCAGCTTCCAGGGAACTAGCAGGGGGCTTGAGCAGTTCTTC
CASSFQGTSRGLEQFF
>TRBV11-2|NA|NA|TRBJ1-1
TGTGCCAGCAGCTTAGACGACCGAATAGGGGCTGAAGCTTTCTTT
CASSLDDRIGAEAFF
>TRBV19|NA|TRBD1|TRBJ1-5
TGTGCCAGTAGTATCGAGGGACAGGGGAATCAGCCCCAGCATTTT
CASSIEGQGNQPQHF
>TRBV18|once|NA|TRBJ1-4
TGTGCCAGCTCACCAATGGAAAGTCCGGGACTGTTTTTT
CASSPMESPGLFF
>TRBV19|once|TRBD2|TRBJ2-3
TGTGCCAGTAGCCCACTCCTAGCGGGGGACACAGATACGCAGTATTTT
CASSPLLAGDTDTQYF
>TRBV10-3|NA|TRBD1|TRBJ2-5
TGTGCCATCGCTGCCTCTACAGGGGGAGAGACCCAGTACTTC
CAIAASTGGETQYF
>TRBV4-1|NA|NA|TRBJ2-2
TGCGCCAGCAGCCATTCTCAGGGTGCCGGGGAGCTGTTTTTT
CASSHSQGAGELFF
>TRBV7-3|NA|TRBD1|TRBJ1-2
TGTGCCAGCAGCTTAATTCCGGGACAGGGTATCACCTTC
CASSLIPGQGITF
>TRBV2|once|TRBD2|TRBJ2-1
TGTGCCAGCAGTAGGACTAGCTGGGGCAATGAGCAGTTCTTC
CASSRTSWGNEQFF
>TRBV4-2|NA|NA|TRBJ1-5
TGTGCCAGCAGCCAAGCCCAGGGGCCCAGCAATCAGCCCCAGCATTTT
CASSQAQGPSNQPQHF
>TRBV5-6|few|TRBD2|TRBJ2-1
TGTGCCAGCAGCTTGAGGTCGGGCGGACTAGCGGCCTCCGAGTTCTTC
CASSLRSGGLAASEFF
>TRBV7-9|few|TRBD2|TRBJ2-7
TGTGCCAGCAGCTTAGGTGGGAGGGACCCCCTCTACGAGCAGTACTTC
CASSLGGRDPLYEQYF
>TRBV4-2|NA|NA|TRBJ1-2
TGTGCCAGCAGCCAAGATGCAGGATCCTCCTATGGCTACACCTTC
CASSQDAGSSYGYTF
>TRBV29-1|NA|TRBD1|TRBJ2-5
TGCAGCGTTGATAGACAGGGGTTAGAGACCCAGTACTTC
CSVDRQGLETQYF
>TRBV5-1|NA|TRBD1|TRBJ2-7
TGCGCCAGCACCCTATGGGGGCAGGGGGCTAAGTACGAGCAGTACTTC
CASTLWGQGAKYEQYF
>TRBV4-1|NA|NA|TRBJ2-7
TGCGCCAGCAGCCAAGATGCAGGGGCCGAGCAGTACTTC
CASSQDAGAEQYF
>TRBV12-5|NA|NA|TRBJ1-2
TGTGCTAGTGGTCGGAGGGAGGGTTCCTTGGGGGTCTATGGCTACACCTTC
CASGRREGSLGVYGYTF
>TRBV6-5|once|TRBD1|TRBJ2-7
TGTGCCAGCAGTTACGAAGGGACAGGGCCCTACGAGCAGTACTTC
CASSYEGTGPYEQYF
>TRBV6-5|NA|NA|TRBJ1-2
TGTGCCAGCAGTGGCAGCGTTCACAACTATGGCTACACCTTC
CASSGSVHNYGYTF
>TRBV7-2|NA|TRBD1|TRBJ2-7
TGTGCCAGCAGCATCGGACAGGTGGGCTACGAGCAGTACTTC
CASSIGQVGYEQYF
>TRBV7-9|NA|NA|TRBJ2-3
TGTGCCAGCAGCTTAGCCCAGTTCACAGATACGCAGTATTTT
CASSLAQFTDTQYF
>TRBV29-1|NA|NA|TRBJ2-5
TGCAGCTACCTTGCGGGTGGGGAAGAGACCCAGTACTTC
CSYLAGGEETQYF
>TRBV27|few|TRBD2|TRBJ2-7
TGTGCCAGCAGTTTACAGGGACTAGCGGGAACCTACGAGCAGTACTTC
CASSLQGLAGTYEQYF
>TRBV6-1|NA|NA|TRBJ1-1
TGTGCCAGCAGTGAAGGGGGGGGGTGGAACACTGAAGCTTTCTTT
CASSEGGGWNTEAFF
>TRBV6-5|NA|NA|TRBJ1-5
TGTGCCAGCAGCCCCCGGGGTAGCAATCAGCCCCAGCATTTT
CASSPRGSNQPQHF
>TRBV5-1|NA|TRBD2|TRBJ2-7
TGCGCCAGCAGCCCGGGGCTAGCGGGAGGCGAGCAGTACTTC
CASSPGLAGGEQYF
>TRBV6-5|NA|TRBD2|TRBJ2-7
TGTGCCAGCAGTTACTTAGCGGGAGCGTCCTACGAGCAGTACTTC
CASSYLAGASYEQYF
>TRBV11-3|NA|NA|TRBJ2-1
TGTGCCAGCAGCGCTCTCTCTGGCCCCTACAATGAGCAGTTCTTC
CASSALSGPYNEQFF
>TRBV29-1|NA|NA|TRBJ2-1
TGCAGCGTGGCCCTGGGGGCCGGGAATGAGCAGTTCTTC
CSVALGAGNEQFF
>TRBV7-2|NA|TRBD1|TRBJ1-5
TGTGCCAGCAGCAGGGGACAGGGGCTTTATCAGCCCCAGCATTTT
CASSRGQGLYQPQHF
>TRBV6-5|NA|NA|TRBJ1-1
TGTGCCAGCAGTTACGCCGCTGGGCAGACCGAAGCTTTCTTT
CASSYAAGQTEAFF